Shown below are 13 T cell receptor beta chains from a single sample sequenced in a study of blood T cell repertoires in COVID-19. Clones were read by immunoSEQ multiplex PCR, and TCRdb kept only the in-frame ones, dropping some. Altogether about 300,000 clones are present, roughly 90% being singletons, with the ten largest covering about 6%. What was sequenced was peripheral blood. The receptors originated from a man between 18 and 29 years old who had recovered from COVID-19.

The chain joins TRBV7-2 to TRBJ1-1; possible D gene TRBD1, 6 bases. Per the germline V gene, CDR1 is SGHTA and CDR2 is FQGNSA. Trimming left V 2 bases short and J 5 bases short, with 18 bases between. The CDR3 is made up of 16 amino acids. The DNA of the CDR3 is TGTGCCAGCAGCTTATTAGGGCGCGTAGGGGGAACTGAAGCTTTCTTT. The encoded protein is CASSLLGRVGGTEAFF.

The V call is TRBV14, the J call TRBJ2-7, with 9 bases matching TRBD1. The CDR3 extends over 15 amino acids. Germline assignment: CDR1 SGHDN and CDR2 FVKESK. V lost 4 bases and J lost 10; bases outside the gene matches: 14. In DNA, the CDR3 is TGTGCCAGCAGCCTTACCGGGACAGGGCGAGGAGTTCAGTACTTC. The encoded protein is CASSLTGTGRGVQYF.

The chain employs TRBV5-1 and TRBJ2-5; TRBD2 aligns across 10 bases. This CDR3 comprises 14 residues. Germline CDR1 SGHRS, CDR2 YFSETQ. V lost 5 bases to trimming and J lost 4 bases; unmatched junction nucleotides: 5. CDR3 in amino acids: CASRLAGMGETQYF. For the CDR3, the DNA is TGCGCCAGCAGACTAGCGGGAATGGGAGAGACCCAGTACTTC.

This clone turned up a few times. The V gene is TRBV6-5, the J gene TRBJ2-7, with D perhaps matching TRBD2 (6 bases). V lost 10 bases, J lost 4 bases, and 20 bases lay in between. Germline V gene lookup returns CDR1 MNHEY and CDR2 SVGAGI. CDR3 length: 14 amino acids. As DNA, the CDR3 is TGTGCCACCGTTGAAGGCGGGGCTTTTTACGAGCAGTACTTC. Amino acids: CATVEGGAFYEQYF.

V gene TRBV19 combines with J gene TRBJ1-1; D unresolved. Germline CDR1 and CDR2: LNHDA and SQIVND (reference sequence). This CDR3 contains 15 residues. The V end was cut by 3 bases, the J end by 0 bases, with 11 bases between. Here the CDR3 DNA reads TGTGCCAGTAGTATTGCTCACGCGGTGAACACTGAAGCTTTCTTT. It codes for CASSIAHAVNTEAFF.

Regarding this clone: An end of the junction does not agree with germline; a read error may underlie this. CDR3 in amino acids: CASSLGIGLGETQYF. DNA of the CDR3: TGTGCCAGCAGTTTAGGGATAGGTCTCGGGGAGACCCAGTACTTC. The chain employs TRBV7-2 and TRBJ2-5, with D unclear. CDR1 SGHTA and CDR2 FQGNSA come from the germline V gene. The CDR3 length is 15 residues.

The rearrangement joins TRBV5-1 to TRBJ2-1, with D possibly being TRBD1 (5 bases). Germline CDR1 and CDR2: SGHRS and YFSETQ. V was cut by 0 bases and J by 7 bases, with 11 bases left in between. This CDR3 is built from 14 residues. CDR3 sequence (DNA): TGCGCCAGCAGCTTGGCCGTAGGGGCGAATGAGCAGTTCTTC. Amino acid sequence: CASSLAVGANEQFF.

The chain has TRBV30 and TRBJ2-1; D is possibly TRBD2 (5 bases). Germline CDR1 GTSNPN, CDR2 SVGIG (reference sequence). V was shortened by 1 base and J by 8 bases, with 6 bases between the two germline ends. This CDR3 comprises 11 residues. CDR3 sequence (DNA): TGTGCCTGGAGTGGGGAGTATGAGCAGTTCTTC. Translating gives CAWSGEYEQFF.

J is TRBJ2-1 and V is TRBV27; 14 bases line up with TRBD2. V was clipped by 10 bases and J by 5 bases; unmatched bases: 7. The CDR3 has 15 amino acids. Germline lookup yields CDR1 MNHEY and CDR2 SMNVEV (reference sequence). The CDR3 DNA reads as TGTGCCACCCAGGGACTAGCGGGGGCAAACAATGAGCAGTTCTTC. Translating gives CATQGLAGANNEQFF.

The chain has TRBV5-8 and TRBJ2-5, with D maybe TRBD1 (6 bases). This CDR3 contains 13 residues. The V gene's germline CDR1 is SGHTS and CDR2 YDEGEE. V was shortened by 4 bases and J by 2 bases, with 9 bases between the two germline ends. CDR3: CASSRRGQETQYF. CDR3 in DNA: TGTGCCAGCAGCCGCAGGGGTCAAGAGACCCAGTACTTC.

The gene calls are TRBV5-4 and TRBJ1-2; D is ambiguous. Per germline, CDR1 SGHNT and CDR2 YYREEE (reference sequence). The V end lost 1 base, the J end lost 5 bases, and 9 bases lay between the germline ends. There are 13 residues in the CDR3. CDR3 in amino acids: CASSLLTEYGYTF. The CDR3 DNA reads TGTGCCAGCAGCTTGCTCACTGAGTATGGCTACACCTTC.

The chain is built from TRBV25-1 and TRBJ2-3; a weak D match, TRBD1 (5 bases). The CDR3 has 16 amino acids. V was shortened by 3 bases and J by 0 bases, with 13 bases between the two germline ends. CDR1 is MGHDK, CDR2 SYGVNS, per germline. The CDR3 here is CASSDLRVSSTDTQYF. CDR3 nucleotides: TGTGCCAGCAGTGATCTCAGGGTATCTAGCACAGATACGCAGTATTTT.

Comments on this clone: Other DNA sequences within the sample encode an identical CDR3. The chain links TRBV27 to TRBJ1-5, with 9 bases fitting TRBD1. The CDR3 runs to 14 residues. J was trimmed by 4 bases and V by 6 bases; bases with no gene match: 4. Looked up from germline, CDR1 is MNHEY and CDR2 is SMNVEV (reference sequence). CDR3 region: CASSLGQGNQPQHF. As DNA, the CDR3 is TGTGCCAGCAGCTTGGGACAGGGAAATCAGCCCCAGCATTTT.